This T cell receptor beta chain was identified during a study of shared clonotypes between healthy human individuals. Study-wide background: Each donor had three CD4 naive, three CD4 memory, two CD8 naive and one CD8 memory plate. The study, taken as a whole, reports: Among non-shared clonotypes, generation probabilities were lower than among those shared by all four donors.

For this clone: No antigen is known for it.

Terminally differentiated effector memory CD45RA+ cells were left out of the naive CD8 fraction, which was CD45RO-negative and positively selected for CCR7. HIV-negative, healthy adults without recent acute infections or vaccinations were the donors. Execution of the assay was at deep level. Repertoires were generated with immunoSEQ multiplex PCR, while TCRdb's copy carries only in-frame clones and drops some. The sample lists hundreds of thousands of clones, 80% to 95% occurring once. Material for sequencing was naive CD8+ T cells sorted from blood. This clonotype was obtained from a man aged 30 to 45 in good health.

The CDR3 DNA is TGTGCCAGCATTGTCGGGAGGGCCAATGAGCAGTTCTTC. Its protein is CASIVGRANEQFF. The chain employs TRBV2 and TRBJ2-1, with TRBD2 identical over 8 bases. CDR1 and CDR2 (germline): SNHLY, FYNNEI. The CDR3 covers 13 residues. Trimming took 7 bases from V and 6 from J; bases not matched to a gene: 5.